The present T cell receptor beta chain was sequenced within a study of blood T cell repertoires in COVID-19. Study-wide background: Samples of COVID-19 (acute and convalescent) were obtained from the United States, Italy and Spain. Sample material is recorded as cDNA or gDNA derived from T cells, B-cell-depleted T cells, or PBMCs.

Germline values: CDR1 MNHEY, CDR2 SMNVEV (reference sequence). The CDR3 consists of 13 residues. Trimming took off 3 bases at V and 6 bases at J, with 11 bases between the two ends. Original data processing: Nucleated cell number was recorded as an estimate derived from reference gene primer amplification. Measured with immunoSEQ multiplex PCR; TCRdb has only the in-frame clones, and not every one. The DNA was the basis for D and trimming; V, J and clone size are from that table. This sample carries about 56,000 clones, less than 90% of them seen once, and the ten largest clones take 13%. V usage is TRBV27 and J usage is TRBJ1-2, with a tentative D call TRBD1 (5 bases). Source material: peripheral blood. The receptor's source is a woman of 80 years or more with acute or convalescent COVID-19. CDR3 amino acids: CASSFRAGNGYTF. The CDR3 nucleotides read TGTGCCAGCAGTTTTAGGGCAGGGAATGGCTACACCTTC.